This TCR beta chain appears in the sequencing data of a study of T cell responses to AZD1222 COVID-19 vaccine. Study-level results: The repertoires were collected only after the peak T cell response.

J was trimmed by 4 bases and V by 4 bases; bases with no gene match: 5. Germline V CDR1 and CDR2: LGHNA, YSLEER. This CDR3 region has 14 residues. Profiled with immunoSEQ multiplex PCR; TCRdb holds only in-frame clones, not every one. The data show 130,000 or so clones, around 90% seen once. A note on this clone: The target antigen is unknown. The same CDR3 can be traced to other DNA sequences in this sample.

This chain joins TRBV4-3 and TRBJ2-7, with 9 bases that match TRBD1. This material consisted of peripheral blood, taken on day 0 of AZD1222 vaccination. The TCR was taken from an adult in good health. Here the CDR3 DNA reads TGCGCCAGCAGCCCTGACAGGGGGAAGTACGAGCAGTACTTC. Translated, it gives CASSPDRGKYEQYF.